The 11 T cell receptor beta chains in this list originate from one sample, sequenced in a study of T cells in Graves' hyperthyroidism and ophthalmopathy. TCR beta CDR3 regions were amplified from RNA transcripts. Initially, a first-round RT-PCR of the TCR CDR3 employed the HTBI primer set. TCRdb processed the multiplex PCR reads anew with MiXCR; each CDR3 protein has one entry. The data contain 530,000 or so distinct CDR3 sequences, around a quarter of them singletons. The source material was blood. The receptors derive from a woman aged 30 to 39 with Graves' ophthalmopathy.

This clonotype was seen at least ten times. V gene TRBV4-3 combines with J gene TRBJ1-2, with unresolved D. The CDR3 has 15 residues. Deletions cut 0 bases from V and 5 bases from J, with 13 bases between. Germline V gives CDR1 LGHNA, CDR2 YSLEER. The CDR3 DNA reads as TGCGCCAGCAGCCAAGATGCGAAAACGACTTATGGCTACACCTTC. This sequence encodes CASSQDAKTTYGYTF.

This clonotype was counted ten times or more. This chain joins TRBV15 and TRBJ2-5; a weak D match, TRBD2 (6 bases). From germline, CDR1 is LNHNV and CDR2 YYDKDF (reference sequence). V dropped 0 bases and J dropped 4 bases, with 9 bases sitting between them. This CDR3 spans 14 amino acids. The CDR3 protein is CATSRDSGGETQYF. The CDR3 nucleotides read TGTGCCACCAGCAGAGATAGCGGTGGAGAGACCCAGTACTTC.

Many counts were recorded for this clonotype. V and J are TRBV18 and TRBJ1-2; D uncertain. The CDR3 runs 13 residues. V was trimmed by 3 bases and J by 4 bases, leaving 9 bases between them. Germline V gene lookup returns CDR1 KGHSH and CDR2 LQKENI. The CDR3 here is CASSPRRPYGYTF. The DNA of the CDR3 is TGTGCCAGCTCACCCCGCAGACCCTATGGCTACACCTTC.

The J gene is TRBJ1-1, the V gene TRBV19; D call uncertain. The V gene's germline CDR1 is LNHDA and CDR2 SQIVND (reference sequence). V was shortened by 6 bases and J by 5 bases, with 10 bases between the two germline ends. The CDR3 sequence is 12 residues long. Here the CDR3 DNA reads TGTGCCAGTAGCGCTACAGCTACTGAAGCTTTCTTT. It encodes CASSATATEAFF.

This clonotype was seen ten or more times. This chain uses TRBV28 with TRBJ2-5, with D perhaps TRBD2 (7 bases). Germline V gene data show CDR1 as MDHEN and CDR2 as SYDVKM. The CDR3 runs to 14 residues. V lost 3 bases to trimming and J lost 5 bases, with 13 bases between them. CDR3 loop: CASSFSGGFETQYF. The CDR3 DNA reads as TGTGCCAGCAGTTTTTCGGGGGGCTTTGAGACCCAGTACTTC. Looking up the rest from reference TRBV28 and TRBJ2-5 gives the full variable domain: DVKVTQSSRYLVKRTGEKVFLECVQDMDHENMFWYRQDPGLGLRLIYFSYDVKMKEKGDIPEGYSVSREKKERFSLILESASTNQTSMYLCASSFSGGFETQYFGPGTRLLVL.

The table lists this clonotype with many counts. This chain uses TRBV27 with TRBJ2-7; a weak D match, TRBD1 (5 bases). CDR3 size: 14 residues. The V and J ends lost 5 bases and 0 bases respectively, with 11 bases between them. The germline CDR1 and CDR2 sequences are MNHEY and SMNVEV (reference sequence). The CDR3 sequence is CASSRGMYSYEQYF. CDR3 sequence (DNA): TGTGCCAGCAGTAGGGGAATGTACTCCTACGAGCAGTACTTC.

The CDR3 bases are TGTGCCAGCAGTTTAGTGGGGGCCCTCGAGCATAGACAAGAGACCCAGTACTTC. Its protein product is CASSLVGALEHRQETQYF. The chain couples TRBV28 to TRBJ2-5, with a tentative D call TRBD1 (6 bases). Trimming stripped 2 bases from V and 2 bases from J, with 21 bases between. The germline V gene has CDR1 MDHEN and CDR2 SYDVKM. The CDR3 loop spans 18 amino acids.

This clonotype showed up many times. V is TRBV11-2 and J is TRBJ2-5; D unresolved. Per germline, CDR1 SGHAT and CDR2 FQNNGV. The V end lost 0 bases, the J end lost 4 bases, and 12 bases lay between the germline ends. The CDR3 covers 15 residues. The CDR3, as DNA: TGTGCCAGCAGCTTAGATTTAGAGGCGGCAGAGACCCAGTACTTC. Residues: CASSLDLEAAETQYF.

This clonotype has a count of ten or more. V usage is TRBV20-1 and J usage is TRBJ2-2; no clear D gene. The CDR3 spans 18 residues. V was clipped by 0 bases and J by 0 bases, with 17 bases between them. Germline V CDR1 and CDR2: DFQATT, SNEGSKA (reference sequence). CDR3 in DNA: TGCAGTGCTAGAGATCATCGGAGCGACCAAGCGAACACCGGGGAGCTGTTTTTT. Translating gives CSARDHRSDQANTGELFF.

This clonotype showed up many times. The chain recombines TRBV27 with TRBJ1-1, with D maybe TRBD1 (6 bases). V was trimmed by 5 bases and J by 3 bases, leaving 13 bases between them. Germline loops: CDR1 MNHEY, CDR2 SMNVEV (reference sequence). The CDR3 length is 14 residues. The CDR3 loop is CASSHTGRDTEAFF. In DNA form, the CDR3 reads TGTGCCAGCAGTCATACAGGGAGGGACACTGAAGCTTTCTTT.

This clonotype was detected ten times or more. V gene TRBV6-2 or TRBV6-3 combines with J gene TRBJ2-2; 7 positions match TRBD2. With V trimmed by 6 bases and J by 2 bases, 9 bases remained unmatched. CDR1 MNHEY and CDR2 SVGEGT come from the germline V gene. The CDR3 extends over 16 amino acids. CDR3 nucleotides: TGTGCCAGCAGCCCCTTGGGGGGGGAAAACACCGGGGAGCTGTTTTTT. This codes for CASSPLGGENTGELFF.